These T cell receptor beta chains were read from a single sample in a study of T cell responses to AZD1222 COVID-19 vaccine. Profiling relied on immunoSEQ multiplex PCR, and the TCRdb table lists in-frame clones only, not all of them. In the table there are 120,000 or so clones, approximately 85% of which are singletons. Source: peripheral blood, taken on day 0 of AZD1222 vaccination. Receptor source: an adult in good health. Each CDR3 is given with its conserved first and last residue. A D gene is named only where the DNA matches it firmly. Where a row states a size, it is once, few, many or the class of an expanded clone; other rows omit it.

D gene: TRBD1
clone size: NA
J gene: TRBJ1-2
V gene: TRBV7-8
CDR3 DNA: TGTGCCAGCACCTTGGACAGGTTTAGGCCAGTAACTAACTATGGCTACACCTTC
CDR3 protein: CASTLDRFRPVTNYGYTF

D gene: NA
clone size: NA
J gene: TRBJ1-3
V gene: TRBV14
CDR3 DNA: TGTGCCAGCAGCCAAGCCTTTGGTAGACAGACAAGTAAGGGAAACACCATATATTTT
CDR3 protein: CASSQAFGRQTSKGNTIYF

D gene: NA
clone size: NA
J gene: TRBJ1-5
V gene: TRBV7-2
CDR3 DNA: TGTGCCAGCAGCTTAGACAGGGATAGCAATCAGCCCCAGCATTTT
CDR3 protein: CASSLDRDSNQPQHF

D gene: NA
clone size: NA
J gene: TRBJ2-2
V gene: TRBV5-1
CDR3 DNA: TGCGCCAGCAGCTTGGCGACAGCGAACACCGGGGAGCTGTTTTTT
CDR3 protein: CASSLATANTGELFF

D gene: NA
clone size: few
J gene: TRBJ1-2
V gene: TRBV27
CDR3 DNA: TGTGCCAGCAGAGGCTGGGGAACTAACTATGGCTACACCTTC
CDR3 protein: CASRGWGTNYGYTF

D gene: NA
clone size: few
J gene: TRBJ2-1
V gene: TRBV11-3
CDR3 DNA: TGTGCCAGCAGCTTAGAGCTAGTTGGCAATGAGCAGTTCTTC
CDR3 protein: CASSLELVGNEQFF

D gene: TRBD1
clone size: NA
J gene: TRBJ1-2
V gene: TRBV5-4
CDR3 DNA: TGTGCCAGCAGCTCCGGGACAGACTACTATGGCTACACCTTC
CDR3 protein: CASSSGTDYYGYTF

D gene: NA
clone size: NA
J gene: TRBJ1-1
V gene: TRBV7-3
CDR3 DNA: TGTGCCAGCAGCCCCTCGCTGAACACTGAAGCTTTCTTT
CDR3 protein: CASSPSLNTEAFF

D gene: TRBD1
clone size: NA
J gene: TRBJ1-5
V gene: TRBV4-3
CDR3 DNA: TGCGCCAGCAGCCAAGAAGCCAGGGGGCCGAGTCAGCCCCAGCATTTT
CDR3 protein: CASSQEARGPSQPQHF

D gene: NA
clone size: NA
J gene: TRBJ2-2
V gene: TRBV4-1
CDR3 DNA: TGCGCCAGCAGCCAAGATCCCCTGGAGAACACCGGGGAGCTGTTTTTT
CDR3 protein: CASSQDPLENTGELFF

D gene: NA
clone size: NA
J gene: TRBJ1-2
V gene: TRBV29-1
CDR3 DNA: TGCAGCGCCAAGAGAGCAATCTATGGCTACACCTTC
CDR3 protein: CSAKRAIYGYTF

D gene: NA
clone size: few
J gene: TRBJ1-1
V gene: TRBV5-1
CDR3 DNA: TGCGCCAGCAGTGGGATGAACACTGAAGCTTTCTTT
CDR3 protein: CASSGMNTEAFF

D gene: NA
clone size: NA
J gene: TRBJ1-1
V gene: TRBV2
CDR3 DNA: TGTGCCAGCCGGGACACAACTTTCTTT
CDR3 protein: CASRDTTFF

D gene: NA
clone size: NA
J gene: TRBJ2-1
V gene: TRBV7-3
CDR3 DNA: TGTGCCAGCAGCTTAGTCCCGACGGGGAGCTCCTACAATGAGCAGTTCTTC
CDR3 protein: CASSLVPTGSSYNEQFF

D gene: TRBD1
clone size: NA
J gene: TRBJ1-1
V gene: TRBV7-3
CDR3 DNA: TGTGCCAGCAGCTTATTGAGGGAACACCGGGACAGGGTCGATCTAGCTTTCTTT
CDR3 protein: CASSLLREHRDRVDLAFF

D gene: NA
clone size: NA
J gene: TRBJ2-3
V gene: TRBV12-5
CDR3 DNA: TGTGCTAGTGGTTTGGCCGCGCTATCGGAGGTTACAGATACGCAGTATTTT
CDR3 protein: CASGLAALSEVTDTQYF

D gene: TRBD1
clone size: NA
J gene: TRBJ2-5
V gene: TRBV7-7
CDR3 DNA: TGTGCCAGCAGCTTAGAAGACAGGGGTGGGCTGAGGGAGACCCAGTACTTC
CDR3 protein: CASSLEDRGGLRETQYF

D gene: NA
clone size: NA
J gene: TRBJ1-3
V gene: TRBV7-3
CDR3 DNA: TGTGCCAGTACGAAAACCTCTGGAAACACCATATATTTT
CDR3 protein: CASTKTSGNTIYF

D gene: NA
clone size: NA
J gene: TRBJ1-1
V gene: TRBV5-1
CDR3 DNA: TGCGCCAGCAGCTCGGGTGGCAGGGGAGGCCGGATGAACACTGAAGCTTTCTTT
CDR3 protein: CASSSGGRGGRMNTEAFF

D gene: NA
clone size: few
J gene: TRBJ1-6
V gene: TRBV12-2
CDR3 DNA: TGTGCAAGTCGCTTAGCCCCGCTTACAGGGGTTAATTCACCCCTCCACTTT
CDR3 protein: CASRLAPLTGVNSPLHF

D gene: NA
clone size: NA
J gene: TRBJ2-2
V gene: TRBV5-4
CDR3 DNA: TGTGCCAGCAGCTTGCGACAGGACAACACCGGGGAGCTGTTTTTT
CDR3 protein: CASSLRQDNTGELFF

D gene: TRBD2
clone size: NA
J gene: TRBJ2-7
V gene: TRBV6-5
CDR3 DNA: TGTGCCAGCCGTTTAGCGGGGGAGGCCTACGAGCAGTACTTC
CDR3 protein: CASRLAGEAYEQYF

D gene: TRBD2
clone size: NA
J gene: TRBJ2-5
V gene: TRBV5-4
CDR3 DNA: TGTGCCAGCAGCCCTGGGGCTAGCGGGGGTGTGGCCCAGTACTTC
CDR3 protein: CASSPGASGGVAQYF

D gene: NA
clone size: NA
J gene: TRBJ1-2
V gene: TRBV29-1
CDR3 DNA: TGCAGCGAGGGGGATGGCTACACCTTC
CDR3 protein: CSEGDGYTF

D gene: NA
clone size: NA
J gene: TRBJ2-4
V gene: TRBV11-2
CDR3 DNA: TGTGCCAGCAGCTTAGATGTCACAGCATTCGCCAAAAACATTCAGTACTTC
CDR3 protein: CASSLDVTAFAKNIQYF

D gene: TRBD2
clone size: NA
J gene: TRBJ2-7
V gene: TRBV7-8
CDR3 DNA: TGTGCCAGCAGCTCATGGACTAGCGGGGGTAGATACGAGCAGTACTTC
CDR3 protein: CASSSWTSGGRYEQYF

D gene: TRBD2
clone size: NA
J gene: TRBJ2-7
V gene: TRBV29-1
CDR3 DNA: TGCAGCGTTAACAACCCGGGACTAGCGGGAGGAACCAACGAGCAGTACTTC
CDR3 protein: CSVNNPGLAGGTNEQYF

D gene: NA
clone size: NA
J gene: TRBJ1-4
V gene: TRBV5-6
CDR3 DNA: TGTGCCAGCAGCGATGACATGGCTAATGAAAAACTGTTTTTT
CDR3 protein: CASSDDMANEKLFF

D gene: NA
clone size: once
J gene: TRBJ1-2
V gene: TRBV19
CDR3 DNA: TGTGCCAGTAGTATGGCCCAACTCCGTGCGGGCTACACCTTC
CDR3 protein: CASSMAQLRAGYTF

D gene: NA
clone size: NA
J gene: TRBJ1-1
V gene: TRBV9
CDR3 DNA: TGTGCCAGCAGCCCAGGAGGGAGCCCTGAAGCTTTCTTT
CDR3 protein: CASSPGGSPEAFF

D gene: TRBD1
clone size: few
J gene: TRBJ1-2
V gene: TRBV10-3
CDR3 DNA: TGTGCCATCAGTCCAGGACAGGGCGCTAAAAACTATGGCTACACCTTC
CDR3 protein: CAISPGQGAKNYGYTF

D gene: TRBD1
clone size: NA
J gene: TRBJ1-2
V gene: TRBV6-1
CDR3 DNA: TGTGCCAGCAACCAACAGGGGATTTATGGCTACACCTTC
CDR3 protein: CASNQQGIYGYTF

D gene: NA
clone size: NA
J gene: TRBJ2-5
V gene: TRBV14
CDR3 DNA: TGTGCCAGCAGTCGACGACTAGTTAGGGAAGAGACCCAGTACTTC
CDR3 protein: CASSRRLVREETQYF

D gene: NA
clone size: NA
J gene: TRBJ1-2
V gene: TRBV30
CDR3 DNA: TGTGCCTGGGTCGGGGGGTTTTGGATCAATGGCTACACCTTC
CDR3 protein: CAWVGGFWINGYTF

D gene: NA
clone size: once
J gene: TRBJ2-5
V gene: TRBV18
CDR3 DNA: TGTGCCAGCTCAACTTCCGGGGCGAGTCAGATTCCAAGAGGGACCCAGTACTTC
CDR3 protein: CASSTSGASQIPRGTQYF

D gene: NA
clone size: NA
J gene: TRBJ2-7
V gene: TRBV27
CDR3 DNA: TGTGCCAGCAGTTTAACGGGGAACGAGCAGTACTTC
CDR3 protein: CASSLTGNEQYF

D gene: TRBD1
clone size: NA
J gene: TRBJ1-2
V gene: TRBV7-2
CDR3 DNA: TGTGCCAGCAGCTTAGAGGGCAGGGGGCGTGGCTACACCTTC
CDR3 protein: CASSLEGRGRGYTF

D gene: TRBD1
clone size: NA
J gene: TRBJ1-3
V gene: TRBV2
CDR3 DNA: TGTGCCAGCATAGGACAGGGGGCTGGAAACACCATATATTTT
CDR3 protein: CASIGQGAGNTIYF

D gene: NA
clone size: NA
J gene: TRBJ1-1
V gene: TRBV19
CDR3 DNA: TGTGCCAGTAGTATAGTATCGGGGGCAGGGTCTAACGCTTTCTTT
CDR3 protein: CASSIVSGAGSNAFF

D gene: NA
clone size: NA
J gene: TRBJ2-3
V gene: TRBV24-1
CDR3 DNA: TGTGCCACCAGTGATTTGTGGGGCAGGGACTCCGATACGCAGTATTTT
CDR3 protein: CATSDLWGRDSDTQYF

D gene: NA
clone size: NA
J gene: TRBJ2-1
V gene: TRBV7-2
CDR3 DNA: TGTGCCAGCAGCTTAGAGGGGTGGGCGGGCAATGAGCAGTTCTTC
CDR3 protein: CASSLEGWAGNEQFF

D gene: TRBD1
clone size: once
J gene: TRBJ2-5
V gene: TRBV5-1
CDR3 DNA: TGCGCCAGCAGTCAAGACAGGGTCGGGGAGACCCAGTACTTC
CDR3 protein: CASSQDRVGETQYF

D gene: NA
clone size: NA
J gene: TRBJ2-7
V gene: TRBV5-5
CDR3 DNA: TGTGCCAGCAGCCCTGGCGCAGAAACCTACGAGCAGTACTTC
CDR3 protein: CASSPGAETYEQYF

D gene: NA
clone size: NA
J gene: TRBJ1-2
V gene: TRBV5-6
CDR3 DNA: TGTGCCAGCACCCCTAGGGCTTCCCACTATGGCTACACCTTC
CDR3 protein: CASTPRASHYGYTF

D gene: NA
clone size: NA
J gene: TRBJ1-2
V gene: TRBV18
CDR3 DNA: TGTGCCAGCTCACCAGGGTCTGGCTACACCTTC
CDR3 protein: CASSPGSGYTF

D gene: NA
clone size: few
J gene: TRBJ1-1
V gene: TRBV5-1
CDR3 DNA: TGCGCCAGCAGCTTGTCCCGGAGCACTGAAGCTTTCTTT
CDR3 protein: CASSLSRSTEAFF

D gene: NA
clone size: NA
J gene: TRBJ1-2
V gene: TRBV24-1
CDR3 DNA: TGTGCCACCAGTGATTTCTCGGGTCACGGCTACACCTTC
CDR3 protein: CATSDFSGHGYTF

D gene: NA
clone size: NA
J gene: TRBJ2-1
V gene: TRBV6-5
CDR3 DNA: TGTGCCAGCAGTTACCGCACAGGGTTTACGGATGAGCAGTTCTTC
CDR3 protein: CASSYRTGFTDEQFF

D gene: TRBD2
clone size: NA
J gene: TRBJ2-5
V gene: TRBV3-1/TRBV3-2
CDR3 DNA: TGTGCCAGCAGCCTGGTAGCGGGGGGATACCAAGAGACCCAGTACTTC
CDR3 protein: CASSLVAGGYQETQYF

D gene: NA
clone size: NA
J gene: TRBJ1-1
V gene: TRBV6-5
CDR3 DNA: TGTGCCAGCAGTTACTCGGCCGGGGCCCCGGGAGCTTTCTTT
CDR3 protein: CASSYSAGAPGAFF

D gene: TRBD1
clone size: NA
J gene: TRBJ1-6
V gene: TRBV10-1
CDR3 DNA: TGCGCCAGCAGTGAGTCCCGGACAGGGGGCGGGTCACCCCTCCACTTT
CDR3 protein: CASSESRTGGGSPLHF